Below, one T cell receptor (beta chain) is given with its context. For TCR beta, libraries came from iRepertoire HTBI primers and Arm-PCR of CDR3 regions. Each CDR3 protein is one row after TCRdb ran MiXCR on the multiplex PCR reads. Among about 470,000 distinct CDR3 sequences listed, around 20% were seen once. The data are from a study of regulatory T cells in long-lasting Graves disease. The sample's time point: persistent/refractory GD, antithyroid drugs over 5 years with positive TRAb. There was RNA extracted from PBMCs, and the TCR library was made from it. There are 17 residues in the CDR3. Trimming pared 0 bases from V and 5 bases from J, leaving 20 bases between. The germline CDR1 and CDR2 sequences are MNHNY and SVGAGI (reference sequence).

Sequencing was performed on peripheral blood mononuclear cells (PBMCs), taken when the disease was refractory, from a patient treated with antithyroid drugs. This chain connects TRBV6-6 to TRBJ2-7; D perhaps matches TRBD2 (5 bases). The sequence derives from a female donor with Graves disease. The CDR3 loop reads CASSYSSLRESPDEQYF. In DNA form, the CDR3 reads TGTGCCAGCAGTTACTCGAGTTTAAGGGAGTCCCCCGACGAGCAGTACTTC.